Reported below is one T cell receptor beta chain. This entry belongs to a study of neoadjuvant anti-PD-1 for oral cavity cancer. The CDR3 runs to 14 residues. V was clipped by 6 bases and J by 2 bases; unmatched bases: 3. The V gene's germline CDR1 is MNHEY and CDR2 SMNVEV (reference sequence). Documented time point: after neoadjuvant nivolumab, at surgical resection. TCRdb's copy holds only in-frame clones and misses some; the assay was immunoSEQ multiplex PCR. The top ten hold over 15% of the sample, which has about 1,400 clones, around 60% seen once. The TCR was taken from a person aged 40 to 85 with oral cavity squamous cell carcinoma. The V gene is TRBV27, the J gene TRBJ2-7; TRBD2 matches at 11 bases. Sequences were derived from tumor tissue, sampled after nivolumab (anti-PD-1) treatment. CDR3 loop: CASRGTSGPYEQYF. The DNA of the CDR3 is TGTGCCAGCAGGGGGACTAGCGGCCCCTACGAGCAGTACTTC.